The entry below gives a single T cell receptor beta chain sequence along with its context. The data were taken from a study of blood T cell repertoires in COVID-19. Method: immunoSEQ multiplex PCR; TCRdb's copy keeps in-frame clones and lacks some. The sample lists 70,000 or so clones, over 80% seen once, with more than 2.5% in the top ten. The ends were cut back, 2 bases at V and 0 bases at J, with 11 bases in the middle. There are 16 residues in the CDR3. Germline V gene data show CDR1 as MNHNY and CDR2 as SVGAGI (reference sequence). Sequencing input: peripheral blood. The receptor's source is a man of 80 years or more with active or convalescent COVID-19. V is TRBV6-6 and J is TRBJ2-1, with a tentative D call TRBD2 (6 bases). The CDR3 protein is CASSYPVGGSYNEQFF. CDR3 nucleotides: TGTGCCAGCAGTTACCCTGTGGGGGGCTCCTACAATGAGCAGTTCTTC.